This TCR beta chain was identified in a study of blood T cells in healthy people across ages. Trimming removed 4 bases from V and 5 bases from J; junction bases left unmatched: 17. This CDR3 is 18 amino acids long. Germline V lookup: CDR1 SGHRS, CDR2 YFSETQ. Primers used in a second PCR of about 7 to 12 cycles were a sample-barcoded 5' primer and a J-beta primer mix. MiXCR was run by TCRdb on the 5' RACE reads, yielding one entry per CDR3 protein. The sample consists of around 800,000 distinct CDR3 sequences, under 30% of them appearing once. These same data were also listed under a study on T cells of mothers and their children. From that second work: A few healthy Caucasian mothers, along with their six children, were the donors. RNA was extracted, and all of it went into cDNA synthesis at around 1.5 ug per 15 ul.

The clonotype comes from a boy younger than 18 in good health. Sequenced: blood. V usage is TRBV5-1 and J usage is TRBJ2-5, with 10 nucleotides matching TRBD1. The CDR3 DNA reads as TGCGCCAGCAGCCACCAGGACGGGGACAGGGGTTACGTGGAGACCCAGTACTTC. As protein: CASSHQDGDRGYVETQYF.